This T cell receptor (beta chain) is drawn from a study of blood T cell repertoires in COVID-19. CDR3 length: 17 residues. Per the germline V gene, CDR1 is LGHNT and CDR2 is FRNRAP. Germline trimming cut 0 bases from V and 7 bases from J; bases unmatched to any gene: 11. Clones were read by immunoSEQ multiplex PCR, and TCRdb kept only the in-frame ones, dropping some. The repertoire has tens of thousands of clones, 88% of them found once; the top ten carry about 3%. The TCR sequence derives from a human donor in a cohort sampled during active COVID-19. Specimen: peripheral blood. The genes are TRBV12-5 and TRBJ2-1; 8 nucleotides agree with TRBD2. The CDR3 protein is CASGLVRGGRMGNEQFF. As DNA, the CDR3 is TGTGCTAGTGGTTTGGTACGGGGGGGGCGCATGGGTAATGAGCAGTTCTTC.